The 9 T cell receptor beta chains in this list originate from one sample, sequenced in a study of CD8 T cells in ankylosing spondylitis. One entry per CDR3 protein results from TCRdb running MiXCR on the 5' RACE reads. The sample consists of around 390,000 distinct CDR3 sequences, around 24% of them appearing once. No antigen has been assigned to these receptors. Study-level points and caveats: Characteristic, it appeared, of ankylosing spondylitis blood was a TCR beta motif of several highly homologous variants.

Sequencing used blood, either unsorted or a sorted T cell fraction (not recorded which). The receptor set was obtained from a male donor with ankylosing spondylitis.

This clonotype was counted ten times or more. The gene calls are TRBV4-3 and TRBJ2-1, with TRBD2 matching over 8 bases. There are 15 residues in the CDR3. Germline V gene data show CDR1 as LGHNA and CDR2 as YSLEER. V shed 5 bases, J shed 6 bases, and the junction held 9 bases outside the gene matches. In DNA form, the CDR3 reads TGCGCCAGCAGCTGGGGAGCGGGAGAGGTCAATGAGCAGTTCTTC. As protein: CASSWGAGEVNEQFF.

V and J are TRBV7-2 and TRBJ2-7; perhaps D is TRBD1 or TRBD2 (5 bases each). CDR1 SGHTA and CDR2 FQGNSA come from the germline V gene. The CDR3 consists of 15 residues. V shed 1 base and J shed 2 bases, with 12 bases lying between them. Here the CDR3 DNA reads TGTGCCAGCAGCTTAGTTTCGGGGACGGCCTACGAGCAGTACTTC. This encodes CASSLVSGTAYEQYF.

The chain combines TRBV28 with TRBJ2-2; the D gene is possibly TRBD2 (6 bases). The length of the CDR3 is 16 residues. V lost 5 bases to trimming and J lost 7 bases, with 20 bases between them. The germline V gene has CDR1 MDHEN and CDR2 SYDVKM. This chain's CDR3 is CASSPSSEGLDGELFF. CDR3 nucleotide sequence: TGTGCCAGCAGTCCCTCTTCGGAGGGGCTTGACGGGGAGCTGTTTTTT.

The chain combines TRBV28 with TRBJ2-7, with a possible D match to TRBD2 (6 bases). The CDR3 is made up of 14 amino acids. V lost 2 bases and J 2 bases, leaving 10 bases between the germline ends. Germline V lookup: CDR1 MDHEN, CDR2 SYDVKM. CDR3 nucleotide sequence: TGTGCCAGCAGTTTAACGGGGGAAACCTACGAGCAGTACTTC. Encoded protein: CASSLTGETYEQYF. Based on the CDR3 plus reference TRBV28 and TRBJ2-7, the full variable domain is DVKVTQSSRYLVKRTGEKVFLECVQDMDHENMFWYRQDPGLGLRLIYFSYDVKMKEKGDIPEGYSVSREKKERFSLILESASTNQTSMYLCASSLTGETYEQYFGPGTRLTVT.

This clonotype occurred a few times. J is TRBJ2-3 and V is TRBV18; D is perhaps TRBD1 (5 bases). The germline V gene encodes CDR1 KGHSH and CDR2 LQKENI. Trimming removed 6 bases at V and 2 bases at J, with 27 bases between. The CDR3 runs to 19 residues. Here the CDR3 reads CASSLQGGSTTQVTDTQYF. CDR3 sequence (DNA): TGTGCCAGCTCCCTCCAGGGTGGATCGACGACTCAAGTCACAGATACGCAGTATTTT. The full variable domain, completed using reference TRBV18 and TRBJ2-3, is NAGVMQNPRHLVRRRGQEARLRCSPMKGHSHVYWYRQLPEEGLKFMVYLQKENIIDESGMPKERFSAEFPKEGPSILRIQQVVRGDSAAYFCASSLQGGSTTQVTDTQYFGPGTRLTVL.

In this sample, this clonotype turned up a few times. This chain connects TRBV12-3 or TRBV12-4 to TRBJ2-2, with TRBD2 identical over 12 bases. The J segment lost 6 bases and the V segment lost 4 bases, leaving 18 bases of the junction unmatched. The CDR3 totals 20 residues. The CDR3 protein is CASSSASGRATPRSAGELFF. In DNA form, the CDR3 reads TGTGCCAGCAGTTCCGCTAGCGGGAGGGCCACTCCTCGGTCCGCCGGGGAGCTGTTTTTT.

The chain is built from TRBV12-3 or TRBV12-4 and TRBJ1-4; D gene ambiguous. The CDR3 contains 14 residues. Deletions cut 6 bases from V and 4 bases from J, with 12 bases between. The CDR3: CASRGITGNEKLFF. CDR3 DNA sequence: TGTGCCAGCAGGGGGATTACGGGTAATGAAAAACTGTTTTTT.

The V call is TRBV5-1, the J call TRBJ2-5, with a weak D call TRBD1 (6 bases). This CDR3 is built from 15 residues. The germline V gene has CDR1 SGHRS and CDR2 YFSETQ. With 4 bases removed from V and 3 bases from J, the gap between germline ends came to 16 bases. The CDR3 DNA reads as TGCGCCAGCAGCCAACCCGGGACAATTGAAGAGACCCAGTACTTC. Protein: CASSQPGTIEETQYF.

This rearrangement joins TRBV18 to TRBJ2-7; D might be TRBD1 (6 bases). V lost 1 base, J lost 6 bases, and 16 bases lay in between. The CDR3 has 15 residues. The germline CDR1 and CDR2 sequences are KGHSH and LQKENI. CDR3 loop: CASSPQGVTPTEQYF. The DNA of the CDR3 is TGTGCCAGCTCACCACAGGGGGTGACCCCTACCGAGCAGTACTTC. Looking up the rest from reference TRBV18 and TRBJ2-7 gives the full variable domain: NAGVMQNPRHLVRRRGQEARLRCSPMKGHSHVYWYRQLPEEGLKFMVYLQKENIIDESGMPKERFSAEFPKEGPSILRIQQVVRGDSAAYFCASSPQGVTPTEQYFGPGTRLTVT.